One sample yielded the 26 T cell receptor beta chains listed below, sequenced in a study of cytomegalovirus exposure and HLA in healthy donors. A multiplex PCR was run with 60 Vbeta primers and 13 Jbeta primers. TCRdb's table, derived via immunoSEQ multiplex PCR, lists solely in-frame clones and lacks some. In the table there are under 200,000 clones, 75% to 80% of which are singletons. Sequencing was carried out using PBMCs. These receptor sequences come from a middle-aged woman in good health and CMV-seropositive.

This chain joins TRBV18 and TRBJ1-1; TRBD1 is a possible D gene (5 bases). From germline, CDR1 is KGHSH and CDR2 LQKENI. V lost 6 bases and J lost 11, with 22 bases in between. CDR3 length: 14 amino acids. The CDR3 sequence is CASSRDSSGAAAFF. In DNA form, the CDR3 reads TGTGCCAGCTCTCGTGACAGTTCCGGTGCGGCGGCTTTCTTT.

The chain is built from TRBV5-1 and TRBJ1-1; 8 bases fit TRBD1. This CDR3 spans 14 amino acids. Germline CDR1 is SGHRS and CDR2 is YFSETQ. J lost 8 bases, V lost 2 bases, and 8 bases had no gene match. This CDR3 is CASSFSGTGREAFF. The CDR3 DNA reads TGCGCCAGCAGCTTCTCCGGGACAGGTCGAGAAGCTTTCTTT.

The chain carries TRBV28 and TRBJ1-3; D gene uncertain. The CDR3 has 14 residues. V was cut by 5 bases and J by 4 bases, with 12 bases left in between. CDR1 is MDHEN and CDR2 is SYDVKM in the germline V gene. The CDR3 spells CASSPPPQGNTIYF. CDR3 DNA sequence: TGTGCCAGCAGTCCGCCACCACAGGGAAACACCATATATTTT.

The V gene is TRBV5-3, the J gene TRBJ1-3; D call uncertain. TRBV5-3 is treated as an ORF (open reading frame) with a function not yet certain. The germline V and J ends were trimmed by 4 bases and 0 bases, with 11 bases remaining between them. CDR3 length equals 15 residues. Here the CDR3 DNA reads TGTGCCAGAAGCGCCCGGGTCTGCTCTGGAAACACCATATATTTT. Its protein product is CARSARVCSGNTIYF.

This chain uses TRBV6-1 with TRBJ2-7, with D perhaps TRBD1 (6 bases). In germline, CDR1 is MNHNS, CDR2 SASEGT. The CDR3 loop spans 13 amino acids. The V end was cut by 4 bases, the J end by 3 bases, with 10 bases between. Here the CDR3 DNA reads TGTGCCAGCAGTGCCGAACAGGGCTACGAGCAGTACTTC. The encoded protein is CASSAEQGYEQYF.

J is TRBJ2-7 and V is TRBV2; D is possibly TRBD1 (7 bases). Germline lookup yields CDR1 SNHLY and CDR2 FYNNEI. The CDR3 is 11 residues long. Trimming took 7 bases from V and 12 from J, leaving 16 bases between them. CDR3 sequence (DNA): TGTGCCAGCATGATCAGGGGGGATGCGTACTTC. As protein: CASMIRGDAYF.

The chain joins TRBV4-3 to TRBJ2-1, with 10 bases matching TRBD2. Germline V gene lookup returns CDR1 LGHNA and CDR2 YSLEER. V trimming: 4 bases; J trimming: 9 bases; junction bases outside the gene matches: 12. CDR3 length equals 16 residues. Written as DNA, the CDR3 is TGCGCCAGCAGCCGTGGGACCAGCGGGAGGGTGGGTGAGCAGTTCTTC. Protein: CASSRGTSGRVGEQFF.

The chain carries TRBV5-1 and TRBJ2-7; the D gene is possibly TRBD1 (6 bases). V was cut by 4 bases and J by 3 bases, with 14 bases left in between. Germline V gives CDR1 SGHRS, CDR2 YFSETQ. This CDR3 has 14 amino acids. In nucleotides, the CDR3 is TGCGCCAGCAGCGCAGCCGGGACACGCTACGAGCAGTACTTC. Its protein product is CASSAAGTRYEQYF.

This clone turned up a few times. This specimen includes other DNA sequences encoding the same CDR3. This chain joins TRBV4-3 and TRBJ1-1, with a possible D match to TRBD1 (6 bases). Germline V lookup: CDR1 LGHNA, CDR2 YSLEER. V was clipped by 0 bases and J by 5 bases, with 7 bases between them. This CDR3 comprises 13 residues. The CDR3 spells CASSQDRGTEAFF. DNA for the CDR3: TGCGCCAGCAGCCAAGATAGGGGGACTGAAGCTTTCTTT.

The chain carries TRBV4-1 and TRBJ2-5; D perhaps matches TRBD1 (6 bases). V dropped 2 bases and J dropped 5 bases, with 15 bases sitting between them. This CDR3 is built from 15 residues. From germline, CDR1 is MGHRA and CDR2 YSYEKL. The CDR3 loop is CASSQSHGQGETQYF. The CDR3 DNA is TGCGCCAGCAGCCAATCGCATGGGCAGGGGGAGACCCAGTACTTC.

CDR3 region: CASSLTSGSNTPEQFF. The CDR3 DNA is TGCGCCAGCAGCTTGACTAGCGGGAGTAATACACCAGAGCAGTTCTTC. The chain couples TRBV5-1 to TRBJ2-1; 11 bases line up with TRBD2. The junction had 10 bases not matched to a gene; V was cut back by 1 base and J by 10 bases. The germline V gene encodes CDR1 SGHRS and CDR2 YFSETQ. The CDR3 contains 16 residues.

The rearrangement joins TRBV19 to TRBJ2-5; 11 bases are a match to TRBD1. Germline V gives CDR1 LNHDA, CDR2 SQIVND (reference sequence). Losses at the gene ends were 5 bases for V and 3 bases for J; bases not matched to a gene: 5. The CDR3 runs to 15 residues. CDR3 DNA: TGTGCCAGTAGTGCTAGGACAGGGGGCAAAGAGACCCAGTACTTC. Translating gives CASSARTGGKETQYF.

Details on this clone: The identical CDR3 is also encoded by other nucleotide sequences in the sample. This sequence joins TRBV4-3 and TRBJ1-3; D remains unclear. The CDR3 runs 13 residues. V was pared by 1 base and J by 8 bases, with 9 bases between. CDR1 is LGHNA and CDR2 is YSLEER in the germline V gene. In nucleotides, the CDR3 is TGCGCCAGCAGCCAAGGTGCACCGGACACCATATATTTT. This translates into CASSQGAPDTIYF.

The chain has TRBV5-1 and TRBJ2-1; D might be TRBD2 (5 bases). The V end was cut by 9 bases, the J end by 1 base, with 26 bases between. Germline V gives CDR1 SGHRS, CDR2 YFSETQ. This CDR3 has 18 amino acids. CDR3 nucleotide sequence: TGCGCCACCCGGACTGAGGCCCACTTCTCTGCGTCCTACAATGAGCAGTTCTTC. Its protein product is CATRTEAHFSASYNEQFF.

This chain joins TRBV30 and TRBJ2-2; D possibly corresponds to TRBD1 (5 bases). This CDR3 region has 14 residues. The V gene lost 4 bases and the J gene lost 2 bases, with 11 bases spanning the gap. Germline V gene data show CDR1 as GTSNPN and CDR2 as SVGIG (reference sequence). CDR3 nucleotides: TGTGCCTGGAAGACAGCTGGTAACACCGGGGAGCTGTTTTTT. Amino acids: CAWKTAGNTGELFF.

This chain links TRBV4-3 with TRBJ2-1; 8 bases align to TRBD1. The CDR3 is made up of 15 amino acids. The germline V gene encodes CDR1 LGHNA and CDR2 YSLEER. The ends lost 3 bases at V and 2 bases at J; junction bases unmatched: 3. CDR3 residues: CASSQDRVTYNEQFF. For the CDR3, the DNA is TGCGCCAGCAGCCAGGACAGGGTGACCTACAATGAGCAGTTCTTC.

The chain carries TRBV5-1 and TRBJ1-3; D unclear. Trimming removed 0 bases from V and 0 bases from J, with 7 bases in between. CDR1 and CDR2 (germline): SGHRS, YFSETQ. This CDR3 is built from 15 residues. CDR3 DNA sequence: TGCGCCAGCAGCTTGGCTAGAGACTCTGGAAACACCATATATTTT. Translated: CASSLARDSGNTIYF.

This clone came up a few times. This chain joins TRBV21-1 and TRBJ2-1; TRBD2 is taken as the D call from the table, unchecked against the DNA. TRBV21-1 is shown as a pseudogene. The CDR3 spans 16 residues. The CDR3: CASSKYSHAPYNEQFF. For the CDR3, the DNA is TGTGCCAGCAGCAAGTACTCCCACGCCCCCTACAATGAGCAGTTCTTC.

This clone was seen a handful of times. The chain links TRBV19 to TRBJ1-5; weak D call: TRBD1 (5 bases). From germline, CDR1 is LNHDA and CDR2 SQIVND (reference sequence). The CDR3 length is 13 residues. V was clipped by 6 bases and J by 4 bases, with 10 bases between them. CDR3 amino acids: CASSGTGNQPQHF. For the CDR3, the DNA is TGTGCCAGTAGCGGGACTGGGAATCAGCCCCAGCATTTT.

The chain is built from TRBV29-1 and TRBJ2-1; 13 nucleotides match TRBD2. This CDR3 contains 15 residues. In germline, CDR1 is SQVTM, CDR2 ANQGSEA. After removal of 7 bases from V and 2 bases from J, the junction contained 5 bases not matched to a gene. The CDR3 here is CSAGLAGFTYNEQFF. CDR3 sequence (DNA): TGCAGCGCGGGACTAGCGGGATTCACCTACAATGAGCAGTTCTTC.

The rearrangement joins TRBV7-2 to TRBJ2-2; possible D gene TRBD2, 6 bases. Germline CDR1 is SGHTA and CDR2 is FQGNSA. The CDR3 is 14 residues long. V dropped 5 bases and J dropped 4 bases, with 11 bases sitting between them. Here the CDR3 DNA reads TGTGCCAGCAGCCTTAGGGGAGGCACCGGGGAGCTGTTTTTT. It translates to CASSLRGGTGELFF.

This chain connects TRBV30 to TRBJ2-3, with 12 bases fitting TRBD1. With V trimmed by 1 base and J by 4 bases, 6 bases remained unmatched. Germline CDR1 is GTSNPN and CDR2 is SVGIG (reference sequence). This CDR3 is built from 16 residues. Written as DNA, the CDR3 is TGTGCCTGGAGTGAAGGGACAGGGGGCGGCTCAGATACGCAGTATTTT. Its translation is CAWSEGTGGGSDTQYF.

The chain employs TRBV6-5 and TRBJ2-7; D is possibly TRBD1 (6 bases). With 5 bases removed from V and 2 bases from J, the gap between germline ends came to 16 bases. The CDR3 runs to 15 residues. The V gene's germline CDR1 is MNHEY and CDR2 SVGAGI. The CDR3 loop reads CASSTPARGPYEQYF. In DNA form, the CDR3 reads TGTGCCAGCAGTACCCCCGCCAGGGGTCCCTACGAGCAGTACTTC.

DNA for the CDR3: TGCGCCAGCAGCCAGACTGGCCCACCTTTCACAGATACGCAGTATTTT. Residues: CASSQTGPPFTDTQYF. The gene calls are TRBV4-3 and TRBJ2-3; D not resolved. The germline CDR1 and CDR2 sequences are LGHNA and YSLEER. This CDR3 spans 16 amino acids. Trimming stripped 3 bases from V and 2 bases from J, with 15 bases between.

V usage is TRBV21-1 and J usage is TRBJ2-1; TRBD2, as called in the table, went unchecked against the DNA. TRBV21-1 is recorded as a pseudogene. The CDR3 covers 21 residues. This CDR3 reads CASIFKIRFVSGLAPHNEQFF. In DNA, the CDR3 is TGTGCCAGCATCTTTAAGATACGCTTCGTTTCGGGACTGGCACCTCACAATGAGCAGTTCTTC.

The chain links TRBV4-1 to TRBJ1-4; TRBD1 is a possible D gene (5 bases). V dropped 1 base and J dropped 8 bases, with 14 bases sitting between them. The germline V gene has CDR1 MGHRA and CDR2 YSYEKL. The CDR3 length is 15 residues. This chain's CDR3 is CASSQAPGNGEKLFF. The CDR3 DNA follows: TGCGCCAGCAGCCAAGCCCCAGGGAATGGCGAAAAACTGTTTTTT.